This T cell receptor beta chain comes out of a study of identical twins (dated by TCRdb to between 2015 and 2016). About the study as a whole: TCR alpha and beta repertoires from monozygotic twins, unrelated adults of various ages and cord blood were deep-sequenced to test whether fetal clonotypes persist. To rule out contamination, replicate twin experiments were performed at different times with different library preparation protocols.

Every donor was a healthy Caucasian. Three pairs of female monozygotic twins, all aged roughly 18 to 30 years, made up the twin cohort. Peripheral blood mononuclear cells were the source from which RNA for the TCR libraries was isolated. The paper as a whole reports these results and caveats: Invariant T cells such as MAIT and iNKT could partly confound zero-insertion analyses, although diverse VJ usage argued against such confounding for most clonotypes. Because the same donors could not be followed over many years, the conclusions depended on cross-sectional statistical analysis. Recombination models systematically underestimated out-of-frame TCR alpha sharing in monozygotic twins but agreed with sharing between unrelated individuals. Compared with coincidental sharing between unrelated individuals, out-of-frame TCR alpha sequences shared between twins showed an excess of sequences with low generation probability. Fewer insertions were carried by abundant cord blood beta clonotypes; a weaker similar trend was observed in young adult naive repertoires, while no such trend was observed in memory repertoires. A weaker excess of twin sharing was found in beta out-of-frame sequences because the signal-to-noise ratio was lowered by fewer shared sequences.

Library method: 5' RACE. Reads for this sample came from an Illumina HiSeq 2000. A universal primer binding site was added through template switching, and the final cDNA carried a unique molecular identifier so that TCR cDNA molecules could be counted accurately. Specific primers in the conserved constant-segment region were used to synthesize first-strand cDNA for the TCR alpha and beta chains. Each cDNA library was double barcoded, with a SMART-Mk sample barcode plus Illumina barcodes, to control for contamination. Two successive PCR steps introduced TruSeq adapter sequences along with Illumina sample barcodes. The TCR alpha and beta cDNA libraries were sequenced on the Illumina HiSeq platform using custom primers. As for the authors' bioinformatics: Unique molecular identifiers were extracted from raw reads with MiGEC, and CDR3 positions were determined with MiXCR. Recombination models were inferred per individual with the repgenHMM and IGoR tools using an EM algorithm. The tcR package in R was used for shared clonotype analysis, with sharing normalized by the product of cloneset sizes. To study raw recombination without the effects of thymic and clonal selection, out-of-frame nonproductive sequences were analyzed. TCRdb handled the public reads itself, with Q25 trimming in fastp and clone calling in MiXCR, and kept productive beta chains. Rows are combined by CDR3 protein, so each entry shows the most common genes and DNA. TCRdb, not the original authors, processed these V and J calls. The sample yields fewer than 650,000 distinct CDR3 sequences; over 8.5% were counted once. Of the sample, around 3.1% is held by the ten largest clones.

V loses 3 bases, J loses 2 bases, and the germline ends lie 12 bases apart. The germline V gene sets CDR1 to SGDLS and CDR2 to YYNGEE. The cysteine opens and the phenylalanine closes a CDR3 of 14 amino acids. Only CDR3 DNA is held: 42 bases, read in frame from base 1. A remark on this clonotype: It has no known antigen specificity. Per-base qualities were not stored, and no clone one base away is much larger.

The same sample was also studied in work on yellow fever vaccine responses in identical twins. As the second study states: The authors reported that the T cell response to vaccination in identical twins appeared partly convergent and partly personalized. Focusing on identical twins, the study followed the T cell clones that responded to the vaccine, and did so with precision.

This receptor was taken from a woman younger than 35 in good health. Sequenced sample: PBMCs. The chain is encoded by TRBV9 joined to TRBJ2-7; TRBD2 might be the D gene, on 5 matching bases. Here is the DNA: TGTGCCAGCAGCGCCAGTGCCGGGACCTACGAGCAGTACTTC. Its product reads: CASSASAGTYEQYF.